The 20 T cell receptor beta chains reported below all come from one sample, sequenced in a study of shared clonotypes between healthy human individuals (dated by TCRdb to about 2020). Library generation was performed with the immunoSEQ multiplex PCR assay. Held by TCRdb, this immuneACCESS table contains in-frame sequences only and omits some clones. Under half of the omission traces to an unresolved V gene where checked; the cause of the rest is unknown. The sample profile shows about 690,000 clones; 80% to 95% of them were found once. The biggest ten clones account for 30% to 40% of the sample. Sequencing was done on a sample of memory CD8+ T cells from PBMCs. In light of the paper, this sample's cell subset or site label describes: CD45RO+ cells pooled with CCR7-negative TemRA cells. Source of these receptors: a man younger than 35 in good health. Some clones in this sample may be carry-over from other donors' samples.

The J gene is TRBJ1-4, the V gene TRBV4-3, with D unresolved. Trimming took off 0 bases at V and 0 bases at J, with 14 bases between the two ends. The CDR3 runs to 18 residues. Germline CDR1 and CDR2: LGHNA and YSLEER. CDR3 protein: CASSQDFGRPATNEKLFF. CDR3 nucleotides: TGCGCCAGCAGCCAAGATTTCGGCAGACCCGCAACTAATGAAAAACTGTTTTTT.

With respect to this clone: Other nucleotide sequences from this sample produce the same CDR3. The rearrangement links TRBV19 to TRBJ2-7; tentative D call: TRBD2 (5 bases). V lost 3 bases and J 2 bases, leaving 8 bases between the germline ends. The CDR3 contains 13 residues. Germline V gene lookup returns CDR1 LNHDA and CDR2 SQIVND (reference sequence). CDR3 loop: CASSITGTYEQYF. The CDR3 DNA reads as TGTGCCAGTAGTATCACCGGGACCTACGAGCAGTACTTC. Complete variable domain (other parts from reference TRBV19 and TRBJ2-7): DGGITQSPKYLFRKEGQNVTLSCEQNLNHDAMYWYRQDPGQGLRLIYYSQIVNDFQKGDIAEGYSVSREKKESFPLTVTSAQKNPTAFYLCASSITGTYEQYFGPGTRLTVT.

The rearrangement uses TRBV13 and TRBJ2-7; no clear D. The germline CDR1 and CDR2 sequences are PRHDT and FYEKMQ (reference sequence). V was cut by 5 bases and J by 4 bases, with 12 bases left in between. The CDR3 runs to 13 residues. Here the CDR3 reads CASSPSDQYEQYF. In DNA form, the CDR3 reads TGTGCCAGCAGCCCGTCCGACCAGTACGAGCAGTACTTC. The full variable domain, its missing parts supplied by reference TRBV13 and TRBJ2-7, is AAGVIQSPRHLIKEKRETATLKCYPIPRHDTVYWYQQGPGQDPQFLISFYEKMQSDKGSIPDRFSAQQFSDYHSELNMSSLELGDSALYFCASSPSDQYEQYFGPGTRLTVT.

The CDR3 DNA is TGTGCCAGCAGCCGACATGACAGGCGGGACTATGGCTACACCTTC. Translating gives CASSRHDRRDYGYTF. The gene calls are TRBV7-9 and TRBJ1-2, with TRBD1 as a possible D gene (6 bases). CDR3 size: 15 residues. Trimming left V 5 bases short and J 3 bases short, with 16 bases between. Germline V gene lookup returns CDR1 SEHNR and CDR2 FQNEAQ (reference sequence). The full variable domain, in which reference TRBV7-9 and TRBJ1-2 provide the parts outside the CDR3, is DTGVSQNPRHKITKRGQNVTFRCDPISEHNRLYWYRQTLGQGPEFLTYFQNEAQLEKSRLLSDRFSAERPKGSFSTLEIQRTEQGDSAMYLCASSRHDRRDYGYTFGSGTRLTVV.

V and J are TRBV5-1 and TRBJ1-1; D is undetermined. Trimming removed 0 bases from V and 1 base from J, with 13 bases in between. The CDR3 totals 16 residues. Per germline, CDR1 SGHRS and CDR2 YFSETQ. This CDR3 is CASSLADFGGNTEAFF. The CDR3 nucleotides are TGCGCCAGCAGCTTGGCCGATTTCGGCGGGAACACTGAAGCTTTCTTT.

The J gene is TRBJ2-3, the V gene TRBV29-1; 12 bases agree with TRBD2. CDR3 size: 18 residues. With 4 bases clipped from V and 5 bases from J, the junction kept 16 bases outside the gene matches. CDR1 and CDR2 from the germline V gene are SQVTM and ANQGSEA. The CDR3 loop is CSVVGGFSSGRAQDTQYF. CDR3 bases: TGCAGCGTTGTTGGCGGTTTTTCTAGCGGGAGGGCCCAAGATACGCAGTATTTT.

The rearrangement links TRBV19 to TRBJ2-7; D unresolved. Trimming left V 4 bases short and J 4 bases short, with 11 bases between. Germline V gene lookup returns CDR1 LNHDA and CDR2 SQIVND (reference sequence). The CDR3 loop spans 13 amino acids. This chain's CDR3 is CASSKWVQYEQYF. In nucleotides, the CDR3 is TGTGCCAGTAGTAAATGGGTCCAGTACGAGCAGTACTTC.

V and J are TRBV7-2 and TRBJ1-5; 7 bases map to TRBD1. The J segment lost 1 base and the V segment lost 5 bases, leaving 11 bases of the junction unmatched. The CDR3 extends over 17 amino acids. Germline V lookup: CDR1 SGHTA, CDR2 FQGNSA. The CDR3 coding sequence is TGTGCCAGCAGCCGGGGGGGGGACAGACGGAGCAATCAGCCCCAGCATTTT. This encodes CASSRGGDRRSNQPQHF. Supplemented by reference TRBV7-2 and TRBJ1-5, the full variable domain reads GAGVSQSPSNKVTEKGKDVELRCDPISGHTALYWYRQSLGQGLEFLIYFQGNSAPDKSGLPSDRFSAERTGGSVSTLTIQRTQQEDSAVYLCASSRGGDRRSNQPQHFGDGTRLSIL.

This clone has more than one count but fewer than ten. A junction end diverges from the germline sequence, so it may reflect a read error. The chain is built from TRBV15 and TRBJ2-2, with 9 bases identical to TRBD1. The CDR3 is made up of 13 amino acids. CDR1 is LNHNV, CDR2 YYDKDF, per germline (reference sequence). CDR3 sequence: CATSRVTTGGLFF. As DNA, the CDR3 is TGTGCCACCAGCAGGGTTACGACAGGGGGGCTGTTTTTT.

The chain couples TRBV5-1 to TRBJ1-4; TRBD1 matches 8 bases. The V gene end was trimmed by 4 bases and the J gene end by 0 bases; junction bases not matched to a gene: 8. The CDR3 has 17 amino acids. Looked up from germline, CDR1 is SGHRS and CDR2 is YFSETQ. CDR3 coding DNA: TGCGCCAGCAGCCTAGACAGGGGCGAAGCAACTAATGAAAAACTGTTTTTT. Amino acid sequence: CASSLDRGEATNEKLFF.

The chain uses TRBV29-1 and TRBJ2-1, with D tentatively TRBD2 (6 bases). The germline V gene has CDR1 SQVTM and CDR2 ANQGSEA. V lost 1 base and J 10 bases, leaving 17 bases between the germline ends. This CDR3 region has 14 residues. CDR3 region: CSVEGPPRGLEQFF. DNA for the CDR3: TGCAGCGTTGAAGGGCCTCCGCGCGGACTAGAGCAGTTCTTC.

The gene calls are TRBV28 and TRBJ2-7, with unresolved D. Germline V CDR1 and CDR2: MDHEN, SYDVKM. This CDR3 has 13 residues. Trimming cost V 6 bases and J 5 bases, with 14 bases left between them. As DNA, the CDR3 is TGTGCCAGCAGCCCTCACGGTGGGGACGAGCAGTACTTC. This gives the protein CASSPHGGDEQYF.

Regarding this clone: One end of the junction varies from germline; a read error may be responsible. The V call is TRBV7-9, the J call TRBJ2-3; 10 nucleotides line up with TRBD1. Looked up from germline, CDR1 is SEHNR and CDR2 is FQNEAQ (reference sequence). The CDR3 sequence is 15 residues long. In nucleotides, the CDR3 is TGTGCCAGCAGCTTGGAGACAGGGGGCTTAGATACACAGTATTTT. Residues: CASSLETGGLDTQYF.

The rearrangement joins TRBV27 to TRBJ2-7; 8 positions match TRBD1. V lost 7 bases, J lost 0 bases, and 5 bases stayed unmatched. Germline CDR1 MNHEY, CDR2 SMNVEV (reference sequence). The CDR3 length is 14 residues. The CDR3 sequence is CASKDRVNSYEQYF. The CDR3 DNA sequence: TGTGCCAGCAAGGACAGGGTGAACTCCTACGAGCAGTACTTC.

The chain has TRBV13 and TRBJ2-5; D not resolved. V gave up 3 bases and J gave up 3 bases, with 5 bases separating them. Per germline, CDR1 PRHDT and CDR2 FYEKMQ (reference sequence). This CDR3 has 12 amino acids. The DNA for the CDR3 is TGTGCCAGCAGCTTTGGAGAAGAGACCCAGTACTTC. Translating gives CASSFGEETQYF. Full variable domain (remainder filled in from reference TRBV13 and TRBJ2-5): AAGVIQSPRHLIKEKRETATLKCYPIPRHDTVYWYQQGPGQDPQFLISFYEKMQSDKGSIPDRFSAQQFSDYHSELNMSSLELGDSALYFCASSFGEETQYFGPGTRLLVL.

The chain uses TRBV5-1 and TRBJ2-3, with a weak D call TRBD1 (5 bases). This CDR3 is built from 16 residues. Germline CDR1 is SGHRS and CDR2 is YFSETQ. The ends were cut back, 0 bases at V and 3 bases at J, with 14 bases in the middle. The CDR3 DNA follows: TGCGCCAGCAGCTTGGGCTTTGGGGCGGAGACAGATACGCAGTATTTT. Protein sequence: CASSLGFGAETDTQYF.

A note on this clone: This sample includes further DNA sequences coding for the same CDR3. V is TRBV28 and J is TRBJ2-7; D gene unclear. Trimming stripped 2 bases from V and 0 bases from J, with 5 bases between. CDR3 length equals 13 residues. CDR1 MDHEN and CDR2 SYDVKM come from the germline V gene. In nucleotides, the CDR3 is TGTGCCAGCAGTTTAGGGTTCTCCTACGAGCAGTACTTC. Its translation: CASSLGFSYEQYF.

The chain recombines TRBV5-6 with TRBJ1-2; the D is unclear. V gave up 7 bases and J gave up 4 bases, with 11 bases separating them. The CDR3 has 12 amino acids. CDR1 SGHDT and CDR2 YYEEEE come from the germline V gene. DNA for the CDR3: TGTGCCAGCGCAGCTAGTGGCTATGGCTACACCTTC. It encodes CASAASGYGYTF. The full variable domain, rest sourced from reference TRBV5-6 and TRBJ1-2, is DAGVTQSPTHLIKTRGQQVTLRCSPKSGHDTVSWYQQALGQGPQFIFQYYEEEERQRGNFPDRFSGHQFPNYSSELNVNALLLGDSALYLCASAASGYGYTFGSGTRLTVV.

The chain is built from TRBV5-1 and TRBJ2-1; D possibly corresponds to TRBD2 (5 bases). The CDR3 sequence is 12 residues long. The V and J ends lost 3 bases and 10 bases respectively, with 11 bases between them. Germline CDR1 reads SGHRS; CDR2 reads YFSETQ. The CDR3 sequence is CASSSEVLEQFF. The CDR3 bases are TGCGCCAGCAGCTCGGAGGTCTTGGAGCAGTTCTTC.

The rearrangement links TRBV10-2 to TRBJ2-5; D ambiguous. Germline-derived CDR1 and CDR2 are WSHSY and SAAADI. The CDR3 length is 12 residues. The V end was cut by 6 bases, the J end by 4 bases, with 9 bases between. Here the CDR3 DNA reads TGCGCCAGCAGCCCAAAGGCAGAGACCCAGTACTTC. This codes for CASSPKAETQYF.